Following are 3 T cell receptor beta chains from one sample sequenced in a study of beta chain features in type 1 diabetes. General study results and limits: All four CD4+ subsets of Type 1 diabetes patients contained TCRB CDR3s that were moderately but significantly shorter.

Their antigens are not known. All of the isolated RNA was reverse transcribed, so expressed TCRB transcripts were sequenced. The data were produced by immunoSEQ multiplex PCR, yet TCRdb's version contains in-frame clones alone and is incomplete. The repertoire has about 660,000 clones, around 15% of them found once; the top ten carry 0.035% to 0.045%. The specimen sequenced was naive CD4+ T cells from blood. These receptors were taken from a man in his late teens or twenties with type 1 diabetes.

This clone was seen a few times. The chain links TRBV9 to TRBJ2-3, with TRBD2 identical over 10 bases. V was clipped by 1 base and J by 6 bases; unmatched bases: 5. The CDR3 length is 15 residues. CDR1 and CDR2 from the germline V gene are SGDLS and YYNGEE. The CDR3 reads CASSVRGTSVDTQYF. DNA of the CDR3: TGTGCCAGCAGCGTAAGGGGGACTAGCGTGGATACGCAGTATTTT.

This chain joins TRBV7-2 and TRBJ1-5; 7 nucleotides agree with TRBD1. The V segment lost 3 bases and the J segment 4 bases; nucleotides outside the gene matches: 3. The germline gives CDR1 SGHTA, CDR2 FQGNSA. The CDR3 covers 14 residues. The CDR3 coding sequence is TGTGCCAGCAGCTTCCAACAGGGGAATCAGCCCCAGCATTTT. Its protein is CASSFQQGNQPQHF.

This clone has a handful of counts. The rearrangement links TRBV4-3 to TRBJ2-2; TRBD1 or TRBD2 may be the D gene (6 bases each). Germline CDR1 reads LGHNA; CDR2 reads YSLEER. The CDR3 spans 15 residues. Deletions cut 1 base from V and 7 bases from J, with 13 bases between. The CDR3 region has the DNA TGCGCCAGCAGCCAAGCGGGGGCGGCCAGCGGGGAGCTGTTTTTT. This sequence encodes CASSQAGAASGELFF.